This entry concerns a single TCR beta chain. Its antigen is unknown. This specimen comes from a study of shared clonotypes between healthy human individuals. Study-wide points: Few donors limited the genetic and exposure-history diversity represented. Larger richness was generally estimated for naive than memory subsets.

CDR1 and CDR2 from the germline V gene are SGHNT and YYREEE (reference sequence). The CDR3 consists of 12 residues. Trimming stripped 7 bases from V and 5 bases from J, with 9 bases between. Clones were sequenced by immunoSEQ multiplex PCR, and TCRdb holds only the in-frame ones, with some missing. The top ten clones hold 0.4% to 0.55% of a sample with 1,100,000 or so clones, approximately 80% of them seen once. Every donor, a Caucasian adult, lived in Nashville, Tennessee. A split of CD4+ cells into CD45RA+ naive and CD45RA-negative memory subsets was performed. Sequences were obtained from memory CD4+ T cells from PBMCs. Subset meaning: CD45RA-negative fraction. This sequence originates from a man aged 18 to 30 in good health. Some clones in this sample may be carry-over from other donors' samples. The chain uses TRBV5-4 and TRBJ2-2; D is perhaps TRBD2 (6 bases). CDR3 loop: CASRRDTGELFF. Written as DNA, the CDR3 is TGTGCCAGCCGGCGGGATACCGGGGAGCTGTTTTTT.